This TCR beta chain was observed in a study of vaccination and CD4 T cells after COVID-19. Study as a whole: Taking of post-vaccine samples occurred a median 72 days after dose two (range 14 to 241).

This CDR3 spans 14 amino acids. The V gene end was trimmed by 1 base and the J gene end by 10 bases; junction bases not matched to a gene: 9. Germline V gives CDR1 DFQATT, CDR2 SNEGSKA (reference sequence). This clonotype was counted a few times. Its target is unknown. Findings of the study overall: Analysis of convalescent patients found that 304 of 307 vaccine-specific clones were spike mono-reactive.

Stated treatment: roughly 11-day PBMC culture with coronavirus spike peptide pools or control peptides (ViraFEST assay). Sequenced with the Oncomine TCR Beta short-read assay was DNA taken from cultured CD4+ T cells. Using its own MiXCR run on the PCR reads, TCRdb lists one record per CDR3 protein. Of about 15,000 distinct CDR3 sequences in the sample, 51% are singletons; the top ten hold over 10%. This sequence originates from a human donor who had recovered from COVID-19. The specimen sequenced was CD4+ T cells from blood, cultured in vitro. The chain links TRBV20-1 to TRBJ2-1; 8 nucleotides line up with TRBD2. The CDR3 DNA is TGCAGTGCTAGAGCCGGGCAGGCGGGAGGAGAGCAGTTCTTC. Amino acids: CSARAGQAGGEQFF.